The sequence of this T cell receptor beta chain was determined in a study of shared T cell receptors in the human thymus. TCRdb's table, derived via immunoSEQ multiplex PCR, lists solely in-frame clones and lacks some. The sample yields under 700,000 clones, around 78% seen once. The CDR3 extends over 16 amino acids. The germline V and J ends were trimmed by 0 bases and 6 bases, with 18 bases remaining between them. Germline V lookup: CDR1 LGHNA, CDR2 YSLEER. The data were also submitted as part of a second study, on human thymus T cells.

The chain links TRBV4-3 to TRBJ2-7; TRBD1 is a possible D gene (7 bases). Material: thymocytes. This receptor was obtained from a boy under three years old with a congenital heart defect. CDR3 sequence: CASSQDVGQGGGEQYF. The CDR3 region has the DNA TGCGCCAGCAGCCAAGATGTGGGTCAGGGGGGAGGCGAGCAGTACTTC.